A selection of T cell receptor beta chains follows, all from one sample in a study of neurological immune-mediated disorders. TCRdb re-called the 5' RACE reads through MiXCR, storing one row per CDR3 protein. In the table there are roughly 89,000 distinct CDR3 sequences, 2% to 3% of which are singletons. The sample comprised PBMCs. These receptors came from a woman in her 30s with multiple sclerosis. The CDR3 runs from the conserved cysteine through the conserved F or W. Size tells how often a clone was seen (once, few, many) or the class of an expanded clone, and some rows leave it out.

>TRBV25-1|many
CASSEYEQFF
>TRBV20-1|many
CSARPLEREGNNEQFF
>TRBV24-1|many
CATSDSARLEGETQYF
>TRBV6-2/TRBV6-3|many
CASSYRLRSSYEQYF
>TRBV5-1|many
CASREGPGVQEEGYTF
>TRBV5-1|many
CASSSRQGYYEQYF
>TRBV19|NA
CASSIDSDRVPTDTQYF
>TRBV5-6|many
CASSRLAGGPNGELFF
>TRBV20-1|many
CSARSGSSYEQYF
>TRBV18|many
CASSRDRAVNQPQHF
>TRBV19|many
CASSARADTQYF
>TRBV20-1|many
CSARDLASGTGELFF
>TRBV29-1|many
CSVTGLNTEAFF
>TRBV6-6|many
CASSYGQGAYEQYF
>TRBV12-3/TRBV12-4|many
CASSFGQYTEAFF
>TRBV20-1|many
CSASLRVANEQFF
>TRBV3-1|few
CASSLTGTGDQPQHF
>TRBV20-1|many
CSARDPDLSNEQFF
>TRBV5-6|many
CASRRSPGTRPYEQYF
>TRBV7-2|many
CASIRGTSGRDRGTDTQYF
>TRBV15|many
CATSVTSGFTDTQYF
>TRBV7-9|many
CASSRMGGINQPQHF
>TRBV7-9|many
CASSLGTQQETQYF
>TRBV15|many
CATSKTIQETQYF
>TRBV5-1|many
CASSSQGQGAYEQYF
>TRBV10-1|many
CASTAGGNNEQFF
>TRBV29-1|many
CSVLDLGTRGNEQFF
>TRBV9|many
CASSETSGNIQETQYF
>TRBV20-1|many
CSAGTGVSYEQYF
>TRBV5-6|many
CASSLGSEAGNTIYF
>TRBV29-1|many
CSVGGTASGNTIYF
>TRBV5-1|many
CASKASGSGELFF
>TRBV20-1|many
CSASLTSALAKNIQYF
>TRBV11-2|many
CASSSGQGTDTQYF
>TRBV3-1|many
CASSQIPGDGTTGELFF
>TRBV7-9|many
CASSLGGGRTGELFF
>TRBV5-1|many
CASTLPALSGANVLTF
>TRBV5-1|many
CASSLGRSLPYEQYF
>TRBV4-2|many
CASSQEGTGPYEQYF
>TRBV3-1|many
CASRTKQETQYF
>TRBV7-9|many
CASSSQAGQPKAFF
>TRBV5-1|many
CASSLSGQAYEQYF
>TRBV24-1|many
CATRDLNTEAFF
>TRBV24-1|many
CATMGSDNEQFF
>TRBV12-3/TRBV12-4|many
CASSQDGDQPQHF
>TRBV6-6|many
CASSWEQRNTIYF
>TRBV20-1|many
CSAGSGDTYGYTF
>TRBV7-2|many
CASSFKGGYEQYF
>TRBV20-1|many
CSAIRTGVEDTQYF
>TRBV5-4|few
CASSSTMDNEQFF
>TRBV20-1|many
CSARDSQGWRNQPQHF
>TRBV7-9|many
CASSLPAWDEKLFF
>TRBV12-3/TRBV12-4|many
CASSFMGQGRSDTQYF